The 23 T cell receptor beta chains below all came from one sample that was sequenced in a study of identical twins. Via MiXCR, TCRdb re-called the 5' RACE reads, giving one row per CDR3 protein. The repertoire holds more than 1.5 million distinct CDR3 sequences, with about 31% as singletons. Material: cord blood. All receptors derive from a newborn girl in good health.

The gene calls are TRBV28 and TRBJ2-1, with 8 bases identical to TRBD2. The CDR3 length is 14 residues. V dropped 8 bases and J dropped 6; count of bases not matched to a gene: 9. Germline CDR1 reads MDHEN; CDR2 reads SYDVKM. Here the CDR3 reads CASGLAAAGNEQFF. The CDR3 region has the DNA TGTGCCAGCGGACTAGCCGCGGCAGGCAATGAGCAGTTCTTC.

This clonotype was recorded at least ten times. The V gene is TRBV4-2, the J gene TRBJ2-3; 8 nucleotides align to TRBD2. V lost 0 bases, J lost 1 base, and 3 bases stayed unmatched. Germline lookup yields CDR1 LGHNA and CDR2 YNFKEQ. The CDR3 is 16 amino acids. CDR3 nucleotide sequence: TGTGCCAGCAGCCAAGATTTGCGGGGGGGCACAGATACGCAGTATTTT. Its translation is CASSQDLRGGTDTQYF.

This clonotype has at least ten counts. The chain employs TRBV4-2 and TRBJ2-3; 7 bases line up with TRBD2. V trimming: 0 bases; J trimming: 6 bases; junction bases outside the gene matches: 6. The germline V gene has CDR1 LGHNA and CDR2 YNFKEQ. The CDR3 runs to 15 residues. In DNA, the CDR3 is TGTGCCAGCAGCCAAGATCGGACTAGGTGGGATACGCAGTATTTT. Translating it yields CASSQDRTRWDTQYF.

The rearrangement uses TRBV21-1 and TRBJ1-5; the D segment call TRBD1 is taken from the table without a DNA check. TRBV21-1 is recorded as a pseudogene. CDR3 length: 18 residues. In DNA form, the CDR3 reads TGTGCCAGCAGCAAAGCGCTTTGGACAGGGGATAGCAATCAGCCCCAGCATTTT. This codes for CASSKALWTGDSNQPQHF.

This clonotype has more than one count but fewer than ten. The chain's CDR3 is CASAREGLSTDTQYF. CDR3 DNA: TGTGCCAGCGCGCGGGAGGGCCTTTCCACAGATACGCAGTATTTT. The chain has TRBV28 and TRBJ2-3, with TRBD2 matching over 9 bases. V dropped 8 bases and J dropped 2; count of bases not matched to a gene: 8. Per germline, CDR1 MDHEN and CDR2 SYDVKM. The CDR3 consists of 15 residues.

This clonotype has a single count. The chain has TRBV29-1 and TRBJ2-5; TRBD1 might be the D (6 bases). The J call may be wrong; the DNA end is better matched by TRBJ2-7. Looked up from germline, CDR1 is SQVTM and CDR2 is ANQGSEA. The CDR3 extends over 13 amino acids. The DNA for the CDR3 is TGCAGCGTTGAAGATGGGGACACCTACGAGCAGTACTTC. Translation gives CSVEDGDTYEQYF.

The J gene is TRBJ2-3, the V gene TRBV3-1; a possible D gene is TRBD2 (5 bases). Germline values: CDR1 LGHDT, CDR2 YNNKEL (reference sequence). Trimming removed 4 bases at V and 2 bases at J, with 19 bases between. The CDR3 contains 17 residues. The chain's CDR3 is CASSPSGLQSITDTQYF. The CDR3 nucleotides are TGTGCCAGCAGCCCATCCGGACTGCAGAGCATCACAGATACGCAGTATTTT.

The chain employs TRBV4-2 and TRBJ2-1; 9 nucleotides match TRBD2. From germline, CDR1 is LGHNA and CDR2 YNFKEQ. The CDR3 loop spans 16 amino acids. With 1 base clipped from V and 1 base from J, the junction kept 2 bases outside the gene matches. The CDR3 DNA reads TGTGCCAGCAGCCAAGCCAGCGGGAGGTCCTACAATGAGCAGTTCTTC. It yields the protein CASSQASGRSYNEQFF.

This clonotype was detected only a few times. The rearrangement uses TRBV20-1 and TRBJ2-3; 9 bases are shared with TRBD2. CDR3 size: 14 residues. V gave up 0 bases and J gave up 6 bases; unmatched junction bases: 4. Germline V lookup: CDR1 DFQATT, CDR2 SNEGSKA (reference sequence). CDR3 nucleotide sequence: TGCAGTGCTAGAGAACCTAGCGGGACTGATACGCAGTATTTT. It is translated as CSAREPSGTDTQYF.

The gene calls are TRBV11-3 and TRBJ2-3; 10 bases match TRBD1. The CDR3 is made up of 15 amino acids. Germline V CDR1 and CDR2: SGHNT, YENEEA. The J segment lost 4 bases and the V segment lost 1 base, leaving 2 bases of the junction unmatched. CDR3 sequence: CASSLGQGASDTQYF. The CDR3 DNA reads TGTGCCAGCAGCTTAGGACAGGGGGCCTCAGATACGCAGTATTTT.

This clonotype was counted between two and nine times. The chain joins TRBV2 to TRBJ1-2, with 9 positions matching TRBD1. The CDR3 covers 13 residues. Germline CDR1 reads SNHLY; CDR2 reads FYNNEI. V gave up 6 bases and J gave up 8 bases; unmatched junction bases: 7. The CDR3 loop reads CASRLGTGHGYTF. In DNA, the CDR3 is TGTGCCAGCAGGCTTGGGACAGGGCACGGCTACACCTTC.

This clonotype has at least ten counts. The chain is built from TRBV12-3 or TRBV12-4 and TRBJ2-1; D is ambiguous. This CDR3 contains 12 residues. V was trimmed by 5 bases and J by 6 bases, leaving 8 bases between them. The CDR3 sequence: CASSPAVNEQFF. The CDR3 DNA reads as TGTGCCAGCAGTCCGGCCGTCAATGAGCAGTTCTTC.

This clonotype was observed a few times. CDR3 loop: CASSKRTSGRPYNEQFF. The CDR3 coding sequence is TGTGCCAGCAGCAAAAGGACTAGCGGGAGGCCCTACAATGAGCAGTTCTTC. The chain recombines TRBV21-1 with TRBJ2-1; whether TRBD2, the table's D call, matches the DNA was not checked. TRBV21-1 is recorded as a pseudogene. The CDR3 has 17 amino acids.

This clonotype was observed a single time. This chain joins TRBV12-3 or TRBV12-4 and TRBJ2-3, with D possibly TRBD2 on 5 matching bases. This CDR3 spans 14 amino acids. Between the trimmed V and J ends, which lost 6 bases and 4 bases, there was a span of 14 bases. The CDR3 sequence is CASRYRHGADTQYF. CDR3 DNA sequence: TGTGCCAGCAGGTACAGACACGGGGCAGATACGCAGTATTTT.

This chain connects TRBV20-1 to TRBJ2-1, with D unclear. Trimming shortened V by 3 bases and J by 0 bases, and 9 bases separated the two germline ends. Germline V gene sequence: CDR1 DFQATT, CDR2 SNEGSKA (reference sequence). This CDR3 contains 14 residues. The CDR3 coding sequence is TGCAGTGCTAGGTCCCCGAGCTCCTACAATGAGCAGTTCTTC. Amino acids: CSARSPSSYNEQFF.

This chain uses TRBV20-1 with TRBJ1-1; the match to TRBD1 covers 10 bases. Trimming took 4 bases from V and 4 from J; bases not matched to a gene: 3. The CDR3 is 13 residues long. Germline CDR1 and CDR2: DFQATT and SNEGSKA (reference sequence). The CDR3: CSATRDRGTEAFF. CDR3 nucleotide sequence: TGCAGTGCTACCCGGGACAGGGGCACTGAAGCTTTCTTT.

The rearrangement uses TRBV10-3 and TRBJ2-5; D uncertain. Germline CDR1 ENHRY, CDR2 SYGVKD. The V end lost 10 bases, the J end lost 0 bases, and 6 bases lay between the germline ends. The CDR3 contains 11 residues. CDR3 DNA sequence: TGTGCCACGACAAACCAAGAGACCCAGTACTTC. Its protein product is CATTNQETQYF.

This chain connects TRBV2 to TRBJ1-2, with 12 bases identical to TRBD1. The CDR3 spans 15 residues. V dropped 3 bases and J dropped 8; count of bases not matched to a gene: 7. CDR1 SNHLY and CDR2 FYNNEI come from the germline V gene. The CDR3 coding sequence is TGTGCCAGCAGTGACGGGGACAGGGGGCCTGTAGGCTACACCTTC. It encodes CASSDGDRGPVGYTF.

This clonotype has a handful of counts. The chain uses TRBV20-1 and TRBJ2-7; 9 bases are shared with TRBD2. This CDR3 has 15 amino acids. V gave up 2 bases and J gave up 7 bases; unmatched junction bases: 12. Germline lookup yields CDR1 DFQATT and CDR2 SNEGSKA (reference sequence). The CDR3 DNA follows: TGCAGTGCTAGACATGTAGCGGGGGCAAACAATGAGCAGTACTTC. Its protein is CSARHVAGANNEQYF.

This clonotype was observed at least ten times. The chain links TRBV10-3 to TRBJ1-6; D not certain. V was pared by 5 bases and J by 2 bases, with 10 bases between. CDR1 ENHRY and CDR2 SYGVKD come from the germline V gene. The CDR3 has 15 residues. The CDR3 nucleotides are TGTGCCATCAGTCCAAAAGGACCCTATAATTCACCCCTCCACTTT. The encoded protein is CAISPKGPYNSPLHF.

CDR3 coding DNA: TGTGCCAGCAGTCCGACAGAGGTCCGCACAGATACGCAGTATTTT. It is translated as CASSPTEVRTDTQYF. The chain joins TRBV3-1 to TRBJ2-3, with D tentatively TRBD1 (5 bases). This CDR3 comprises 15 residues. Germline V gene sequence: CDR1 LGHDT, CDR2 YNNKEL (reference sequence). Trimming left V 6 bases short and J 1 base short, with 14 bases between.

The sample holds a few counts of this clonotype. A much larger clone lies one base from this, so it may be a read error. The rearrangement uses TRBV10-3 and TRBJ2-7; 11 bases map to TRBD2. Germline CDR1 and CDR2: ENHRY and SYGVKD. The CDR3 sequence is 13 residues long. V lost 6 bases, J lost 2 bases, and 0 bases stayed unmatched. The CDR3 nucleotides are TGTGCCATCAGACTAGCGGGAGCCTACGAGCAGTACTTC. It translates to CAIRLAGAYEQYF.

The chain links TRBV27 to TRBJ2-3, with no clear D. The ends were cut back, 2 bases at V and 1 base at J, with 10 bases in the middle. Germline lookup yields CDR1 MNHEY and CDR2 SMNVEV (reference sequence). The CDR3 sequence is 15 residues long. For the CDR3, the DNA is TGTGCCAGCAGTTTAATTTCCCGAGGCACAGATACGCAGTATTTT. It codes for CASSLISRGTDTQYF.